The source of this T cell receptor (beta chain) is a study of response to subunit inactivated influenza vaccine. The length of the CDR3 is 14 residues. The germline CDR1 and CDR2 sequences are SGHRS and YFSETQ. V gave up 7 bases and J gave up 2 bases; unmatched junction bases: 5. Findings of the study overall: Researchers suggested that each seasonal influenza vaccination recruits few new T cells.

In this sample, this clonotype turned up a few times. Its antigen is not identified. A single record per CDR3 protein comes from TCRdb applying MiXCR to the RT-PCR reads. In the table there are around 520,000 distinct CDR3 sequences, 25% of which are singletons. This material consisted of CD4+ T cells sorted from PBMCs, taken roughly 5 days after vaccination. J is TRBJ2-5 and V is TRBV5-1, with 10 positions matching TRBD1. The TCR originated in a man between 45 and 60 years old who received an inactivated influenza vaccine. The CDR3 DNA reads as TGCGCCAGCGGACGGGGACAGGGGCAAGAGACCCAGTACTTC. As protein: CASGRGQGQETQYF.